The 26 T cell receptor beta chains in this list originate from one sample, sequenced in a study of OX40 agonist ivuxolimab in advanced cancers. The library was made by the immunoSEQ multiplex PCR assay. TCRdb's version of the immuneACCESS table is confined to in-frame rearrangements and falls short of the full clone set. An unresolved V gene accounts for under half of the shortfall where checked; the remainder is of unknown origin. Across this sample there are more than 85,000 clones, with more than 70% seen only once. Clones ranked in the top ten supply approximately 0.29% of the sample. The input for sequencing was CD4+ or CD8+ T cells sorted from blood, taken in a trial of the OX40 agonist ivuxolimab. The receptors here all came from an adult with an advanced solid tumor such as melanoma, head and neck, liver or kidney cancer.

This chain links TRBV7-3 with TRBJ1-1; 8 bases agree with TRBD1. From germline, CDR1 is SGHTA and CDR2 FQGTGA. V shed 5 bases and J 5 bases; nucleotides not matched to a gene: 4. The length of the CDR3 is 13 residues. CDR3 loop: CASSRTGITEAFF. The CDR3 DNA reads as TGTGCCAGCAGCCGGACAGGGATTACTGAAGCTTTCTTT. The whole variable domain, filled in from reference TRBV7-3 and TRBJ1-1, reads GAGVSQTPSNKVTEKGKYVELRCDPISGHTALYWYRQSLGQGPEFLIYFQGTGAADDSGLPNDRFFAVRPEGSVSTLKIQRTERGDSAVYLCASSRTGITEAFFGQGTRLTVV.

The chain combines TRBV19 with TRBJ1-3, with D hard to call. The V gene lost 5 bases and the J gene lost 0 bases, with 11 bases spanning the gap. The CDR3 totals 15 residues. The germline CDR1 and CDR2 sequences are LNHDA and SQIVND (reference sequence). The CDR3 loop reads CASSQPRASGNTIYF. The CDR3 DNA reads TGTGCCAGTAGTCAGCCCCGCGCCTCTGGAAACACCATATATTTT. Filled out from reference TRBV19 and TRBJ1-3, the complete variable domain reads DGGITQSPKYLFRKEGQNVTLSCEQNLNHDAMYWYRQDPGQGLRLIYYSQIVNDFQKGDIAEGYSVSREKKESFPLTVTSAQKNPTAFYLCASSQPRASGNTIYFGEGSWLTVV.

CDR3 DNA: TGTGCCACCAGTCCGTCGGCTGCGGAGGGGACCCAGTACTTC. This translates into CATSPSAAEGTQYF. The chain uses TRBV19 and TRBJ2-5; a weak D match, TRBD2 (6 bases). Germline V gene lookup returns CDR1 LNHDA and CDR2 SQIVND (reference sequence). Trimming took 10 bases from V and 7 from J, leaving 22 bases between them. This CDR3 spans 14 amino acids.

V is TRBV29-1 and J is TRBJ2-2; a possible D gene is TRBD1 (5 bases). The length of the CDR3 is 13 residues. V gave up 4 bases and J gave up 4 bases, with 10 bases separating them. CDR1 and CDR2 (germline): SQVTM, ANQGSEA. CDR3 sequence (DNA): TGCAGCGTTGTTCTGGGGCGCACCGGGGAGCTGTTTTTT. It yields the protein CSVVLGRTGELFF.

The count of this clone is one. The chain joins TRBV30 to TRBJ1-5; 9 nucleotides line up with TRBD1. Germline lookup yields CDR1 GTSNPN and CDR2 SVGIG (reference sequence). V was clipped by 3 bases and J by 4 bases; unmatched bases: 4. The CDR3 runs to 14 residues. The CDR3 DNA reads TGTGCCTGGAGATCCGGGACAGGGAATCAGCCCCAGCATTTT. Its protein product is CAWRSGTGNQPQHF.

This chain joins TRBV7-3 and TRBJ1-1; perhaps TRBD1 as D (6 bases). Per the germline V gene, CDR1 is SGHTA and CDR2 is FQGTGA. The CDR3 spans 14 residues. The V end lost 6 bases, the J end lost 0 bases, and 11 bases lay between the germline ends. Here the CDR3 reads CASRYGQLNTEAFF. The CDR3 bases are TGTGCCAGCAGGTATGGACAGTTGAACACTGAAGCTTTCTTT.

The rearrangement joins TRBV11-1 to TRBJ2-7; 7 nucleotides line up with TRBD1. The CDR3 covers 15 residues. V dropped 5 bases and J dropped 2; count of bases not matched to a gene: 9. Germline lookup yields CDR1 SGHAT and CDR2 FQDESV (reference sequence). CDR3 residues: CASSRTGNEAYEQYF. Written as DNA, the CDR3 is TGTGCCAGCAGCCGGACAGGAAACGAAGCCTACGAGCAGTACTTC. The complete variable domain, with remaining parts taken from reference TRBV11-1 and TRBJ2-7, reads EAEVAQSPRYKITEKSQAVAFWCDPISGHATLYWYRQILGQGPELLVQFQDESVVDDSQLPKDRFSAERLKGVDSTLKIQPAELGDSAMYLCASSRTGNEAYEQYFGPGTRLTVT.

As regards this clone: Other DNA sequences in the sample encode the same CDR3. The chain has TRBV7-2 and TRBJ2-1, with TRBD2 identical over 11 bases. Germline CDR1 and CDR2: SGHTA and FQGNSA. The CDR3 totals 15 residues. Trimming removed 5 bases from V and 4 bases from J; junction bases left unmatched: 4. The CDR3 is CASSLTSGGYNEQFF. The CDR3 DNA is TGTGCCAGCAGCCTCACTAGCGGGGGTTACAATGAGCAGTTCTTC.

J is TRBJ1-4 and V is TRBV27; TRBD1 might be the D (5 bases). The CDR3 is 15 residues long. V gave up 2 bases and J gave up 5 bases, with 12 bases separating them. The germline V gene encodes CDR1 MNHEY and CDR2 SMNVEV (reference sequence). In DNA, the CDR3 is TGTGCCAGCAGTTTACGTCGACAGTCGAATGAAAAACTGTTTTTT. Residues: CASSLRRQSNEKLFF.

The rearrangement joins TRBV28 to TRBJ1-5, with unresolved D. Germline-derived CDR1 and CDR2 are MDHEN and SYDVKM. V was clipped by 3 bases and J by 6 bases, with 6 bases between them. The CDR3 runs 12 residues. The CDR3 here is CASSFRVQPQHF. The CDR3 region has the DNA TGTGCCAGCAGTTTTCGGGTTCAGCCCCAGCATTTT.

The rearrangement links TRBV4-2 to TRBJ2-1, with 10 bases that match TRBD2. The CDR3 length is 18 residues. Trimming took 0 bases from V and 9 from J; bases not matched to a gene: 14. Germline V gives CDR1 LGHNA, CDR2 YNFKEQ. CDR3 DNA sequence: TGTGCCAGCAGCCAAGAGGTAGGCCTAGCGGGGGCCAGTACTGAGCAGTTCTTC. Translation gives CASSQEVGLAGASTEQFF.

This chain joins TRBV10-3 and TRBJ2-7; D possibly uses TRBD1 or TRBD2 (6 bases each). Germline V gene lookup returns CDR1 ENHRY and CDR2 SYGVKD. Trimming took 8 bases from V and 1 from J, leaving 12 bases between them. The CDR3 consists of 13 residues. CDR3 sequence: CAISPGASYEQYF. Here the CDR3 DNA reads TGTGCCATCTCGCCGGGGGCGTCCTACGAGCAGTACTTC.

The chain joins TRBV15 to TRBJ1-2; D is possibly TRBD1 (5 bases). The CDR3 runs 13 residues. V was shortened by 0 bases and J by 6 bases, with 8 bases between the two germline ends. Germline V gene data show CDR1 as LNHNV and CDR2 as YYDKDF (reference sequence). CDR3 residues: CATSRERGNGYTF. The CDR3 region has the DNA TGTGCCACCAGCAGAGAACGGGGGAATGGCTACACCTTC.

This chain links TRBV2 with TRBJ1-1, with a tentative D call TRBD1 (5 bases). V lost 10 bases and J 2 bases, leaving 11 bases between the germline ends. Germline CDR1 reads SNHLY; CDR2 reads FYNNEI. The CDR3 consists of 12 residues. In nucleotides, the CDR3 is TGTGCCACCCGGGACCCCAACACTGAAGCTTTCTTT. Amino acid sequence: CATRDPNTEAFF.

V gene TRBV5-6 combines with J gene TRBJ1-3; D perhaps matches TRBD1 (5 bases). Germline V lookup: CDR1 SGHDT, CDR2 YYEEEE. Trimming removed 0 bases at V and 0 bases at J, with 13 bases between. This CDR3 has 17 amino acids. CDR3 sequence (DNA): TGTGCCAGCAGCTTGGGACAGACCAGACTCTCTGGAAACACCATATATTTT. It yields the protein CASSLGQTRLSGNTIYF.

The chain has TRBV12-5 and TRBJ2-1, with D perhaps being TRBD1 or TRBD2 (5 bases each). Germline V gene data show CDR1 as LGHNT and CDR2 as FRNRAP. The CDR3 contains 15 residues. V gave up 7 bases and J gave up 2 bases, with 15 bases separating them. For the CDR3, the DNA is TGTGCTAGTGCCGTGGATGGGGGAGCCTACAATGAGCAGTTCTTC. It specifies CASAVDGGAYNEQFF.

This sequence joins TRBV4-1 and TRBJ1-2, with 9 positions matching TRBD1. Germline V gene sequence: CDR1 MGHRA, CDR2 YSYEKL. The CDR3 has 15 amino acids. V gave up 6 bases and J gave up 2 bases; unmatched junction bases: 7. CDR3 bases: TGCGCCAGCAGGAAGGACAGGGGATCAAACTATGGCTACACCTTC. Translation gives CASRKDRGSNYGYTF.

The chain has TRBV18 and TRBJ1-1; D call uncertain. Between the trimmed V and J ends, which lost 3 bases and 3 bases, there was a span of 14 bases. From germline, CDR1 is KGHSH and CDR2 LQKENI. The CDR3 runs to 15 residues. CDR3 nucleotide sequence: TGTGCCAGCTCACCTCGTCCCACTGGGGACACTGAAGCTTTCTTT. Translated: CASSPRPTGDTEAFF.

This clone was recorded once. The chain joins TRBV5-6 to TRBJ2-5, with D unclear. This CDR3 region has 14 residues. The V end was cut by 1 base, the J end by 8 bases, with 15 bases between. Germline V CDR1 and CDR2: SGHDT, YYEEEE. The CDR3 nucleotides are TGTGCCAGCAGCTTGACGGTCACGATTGGAACCCAGTACTTC. Encoded protein: CASSLTVTIGTQYF. Combining the CDR3 with reference TRBV5-6 and TRBJ2-5 gives the whole variable domain DAGVTQSPTHLIKTRGQQVTLRCSPKSGHDTVSWYQQALGQGPQFIFQYYEEEERQRGNFPDRFSGHQFPNYSSELNVNALLLGDSALYLCASSLTVTIGTQYFGPGTRLLVL.

V gene TRBV19 combines with J gene TRBJ1-1, with a weak D call TRBD1 (6 bases). Trimming cost V 10 bases and J 1 base, with 13 bases left between them. This CDR3 comprises 13 residues. The V gene's germline CDR1 is LNHDA and CDR2 SQIVND (reference sequence). CDR3 protein: CATTGQKNTEAFF. CDR3 nucleotides: TGTGCCACTACCGGACAGAAGAACACTGAAGCTTTCTTT.

The rearrangement uses TRBV28 and TRBJ1-2, with D hard to call. Trimming removed 5 bases from V and 4 bases from J, with 17 bases in between. This CDR3 is built from 15 residues. The germline CDR1 and CDR2 sequences are MDHEN and SYDVKM. The CDR3 reads CASSPPERLGYGYTF. The CDR3 DNA sequence: TGTGCCAGCAGTCCCCCAGAGAGGCTGGGCTATGGCTACACCTTC.

The chain couples TRBV7-9 to TRBJ1-2; D is uncertain. The CDR3 sequence is 12 residues long. The V gene lost 5 bases and the J gene lost 8 bases, with 12 bases spanning the gap. Germline CDR1 and CDR2: SEHNR and FQNEAQ (reference sequence). CDR3 DNA sequence: TGTGCCAGCAGCCCGCCCGTAGGGGGCTACACCTTC. Translating gives CASSPPVGGYTF.

J is TRBJ1-3 and V is TRBV5-4; D unclear. V was clipped by 3 bases and J by 0 bases, with 10 bases between them. Germline V gene data show CDR1 as SGHNT and CDR2 as YYREEE (reference sequence). The CDR3 is 15 residues long. CDR3 in amino acids: CASSSGRSSGNTIYF. CDR3 in DNA: TGTGCCAGCAGCTCCGGACGGAGCTCTGGAAACACCATATATTTT.

The CDR3 DNA reads as TGTGCCAGCACCCCCCAGGGAGCGGAAGTAGATACGCAGTATTTT. It yields the protein CASTPQGAEVDTQYF. V and J are TRBV7-9 and TRBJ2-3; D tentatively fits TRBD1 or TRBD2 (5 bases each). Deletions cut 7 bases from V and 5 bases from J, with 19 bases between. Germline-derived CDR1 and CDR2 are SEHNR and FQNEAQ (reference sequence). The CDR3 spans 15 residues.

The chain employs TRBV7-9 and TRBJ1-2; 8 bases are shared with TRBD1. This CDR3 is built from 13 residues. Germline assignment: CDR1 SEHNR and CDR2 FQNEAQ (reference sequence). V was pared by 5 bases and J by 6 bases, with 5 bases of the junction left unmatched. The CDR3 coding sequence is TGTGCCAGCAGCACCCCGACAGGGGATGGCTACACCTTC. It codes for CASSTPTGDGYTF.

The rearrangement uses TRBV6-6 and TRBJ1-5; D remains ambiguous. Germline lookup yields CDR1 MNHNY and CDR2 SVGAGI (reference sequence). CDR3 length equals 11 residues. The V gene lost 5 bases and the J gene lost 5 bases, with 4 bases spanning the gap. CDR3 residues: CASSSDQPQHF. CDR3 nucleotide sequence: TGTGCCAGCAGTAGTGATCAGCCCCAGCATTTT.